These 9 T cell receptor beta chains share one sample of origin, sequenced in a study of regulatory T cells in long-lasting Graves disease. Arm-PCR of CDR3 regions and iRepertoire HTBI primers were used to build TCR beta libraries. In TCRdb, the multiplex PCR reads were re-called with MiXCR into one record per CDR3 protein. The sample gives around 470,000 distinct CDR3 sequences, about 14% of which show up once; roughly 18% is in the top ten. As to time point: newly diagnosed GD, antithyroid drugs for less than 3 months. Preparation of the TCR library used RNA extracted from PBMCs. This same sample was also part of a study on T cells in Graves' hyperthyroidism and ophthalmopathy.

The sequencing used peripheral blood mononuclear cells (PBMCs), collected at new diagnosis, from a patient treated with antithyroid drugs. These receptors were obtained from a woman between 50 and 59 years old with Graves disease.

This clonotype was picked up a small number of times. The CDR3 is CASSSSGLAESRSYNEQFF. Written as DNA, the CDR3 is TGTGCCAGCAGCTCCTCCGGGCTAGCGGAAAGCAGGTCCTACAATGAGCAGTTCTTC. The rearrangement joins TRBV11-3 to TRBJ2-1; TRBD2 matches 7 bases. Per germline, CDR1 SGHNT and CDR2 YENEEA. The CDR3 is 19 amino acids. V lost 4 bases to trimming and J lost 1 base; unmatched junction nucleotides: 16.

The chain employs TRBV6-5 and TRBJ1-1; no reliable D call. The V gene's germline CDR1 is MNHEY and CDR2 SVGAGI. Deletions cut 0 bases from V and 2 bases from J, with 10 bases between. This CDR3 is built from 15 residues. CDR3 nucleotide sequence: TGTGCCAGCAGTTACTCGATTCTCTCAAACACTGAAGCTTTCTTT. This encodes CASSYSILSNTEAFF.

The V call is TRBV12-3 or TRBV12-4, the J call TRBJ1-1; 8 nucleotides align to TRBD1. V lost 5 bases, J lost 10 bases, and 6 bases stayed unmatched. The CDR3 extends over 12 amino acids. The CDR3 DNA sequence: TGTGCCAGCAGTCCTGGACAGGGAGGAGCTTTCTTT. Its translation: CASSPGQGGAFF.

This clonotype came up many times. The CDR3 sequence is CSVLGLAGDLNTDTQYF. CDR3 sequence (DNA): TGCAGCGTTCTGGGGCTAGCGGGGGATCTCAACACAGATACGCAGTATTTT. This rearrangement joins TRBV29-1 to TRBJ2-3; TRBD2 aligns across 10 bases. J lost 2 bases, V lost 5 bases, and 13 bases had no gene match. Looked up from germline, CDR1 is SQVTM and CDR2 is ANQGSEA. This CDR3 spans 17 amino acids.

This clonotype showed up many times. V usage is TRBV28 and J usage is TRBJ2-7; 11 bases align to TRBD2. The CDR3 is 16 amino acids. Germline CDR1 and CDR2: MDHEN and SYDVKM. J lost 6 bases, V lost 5 bases, and 12 bases had no gene match. As DNA, the CDR3 is TGTGCCAGCAGTCCCTATAGCGGGAGGGCCTTAATCGAGCAGTACTTC. Its protein product is CASSPYSGRALIEQYF.

This clonotype was counted only a few times. The chain couples TRBV5-1 to TRBJ2-2; 8 positions agree with TRBD1. CDR1 is SGHRS, CDR2 YFSETQ, per germline. The CDR3 has 18 residues. Trimming cost V 2 bases and J 2 bases; bases outside gene matches: 11. Written as DNA, the CDR3 is TGCGCCAGCAGCTTAACTGGACAGGGCAATCCAAACACCGGGGAGCTGTTTTTT. Its translation: CASSLTGQGNPNTGELFF.

The rearrangement joins TRBV6-5 to TRBJ1-2; 9 bases are a match to TRBD1. Germline lookup yields CDR1 MNHEY and CDR2 SVGAGI. The CDR3 has 16 amino acids. The ends lost 0 bases at V and 4 bases at J; junction bases unmatched: 6. The CDR3 reads CASSYSLRDRAYGYTF. The CDR3 DNA reads TGTGCCAGCAGTTACTCACTCCGGGACAGGGCCTATGGCTACACCTTC.

The table lists this clonotype with many counts. The chain has TRBV12-3 or TRBV12-4 and TRBJ1-5, with D maybe TRBD1 (5 bases). The CDR3 is made up of 14 amino acids. Trimming stripped 5 bases from V and 4 bases from J, with 12 bases between. CDR3 coding DNA: TGTGCCAGCAGTGACCAGGAGGGGAATCAGCCCCAGCATTTT. This gives the protein CASSDQEGNQPQHF.

In its sample, this clonotype was seen many times. The chain links TRBV7-7 to TRBJ2-5; 7 bases agree with TRBD2. Trimming removed 2 bases from V and 2 bases from J; junction bases left unmatched: 5. The CDR3 runs to 15 residues. Germline CDR1 is SSHAT and CDR2 is FNYEAQ (reference sequence). CDR3 nucleotide sequence: TGTGCCAGCAGCTTACGTCCGGGAGGACAAGAGACCCAGTACTTC. Protein product: CASSLRPGGQETQYF.